Reported below is one T cell receptor (beta chain). V shed 5 bases, J shed 2 bases, and the junction held 14 bases outside the gene matches. This CDR3 has 18 amino acids. Germline V gives CDR1 MDHEN, CDR2 SYDVKM. These data come from a study of blood T cell repertoires in COVID-19. The wider study: Sites across the United States, Italy and Spain contributed samples from acute and convalescent COVID-19.

Seattle participants joined during active infection and were tracked over time. TCRdb keeps only in-frame clones here, not all; method: immunoSEQ multiplex PCR. The sample holds roughly 290,000 clones; approximately 85% are singletons and the top ten take about 0.9%. The rearrangement joins TRBV28 to TRBJ2-7; 11 nucleotides align to TRBD2. This receptor was obtained from a human donor with COVID-19, enrolled during active disease. The donor label of this sample is uncertain. Sequencing input: peripheral blood. The CDR3 protein is CASSRGPSGGLGTYEQYF. The CDR3 nucleotides read TGTGCCAGCAGTCGAGGGCCTAGCGGGGGGCTCGGCACCTACGAGCAGTACTTC.